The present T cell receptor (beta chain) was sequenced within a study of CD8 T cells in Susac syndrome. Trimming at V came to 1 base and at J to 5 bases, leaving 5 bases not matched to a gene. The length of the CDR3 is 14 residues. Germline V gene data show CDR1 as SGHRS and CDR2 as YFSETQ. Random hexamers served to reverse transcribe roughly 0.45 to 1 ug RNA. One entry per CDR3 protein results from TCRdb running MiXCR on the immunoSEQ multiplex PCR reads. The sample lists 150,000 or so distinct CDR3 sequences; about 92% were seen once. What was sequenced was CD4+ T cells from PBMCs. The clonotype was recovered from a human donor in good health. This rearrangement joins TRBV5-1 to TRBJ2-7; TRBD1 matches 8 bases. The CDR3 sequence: CASSLRQGPNEQYF. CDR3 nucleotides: TGCGCCAGCAGCTTGAGACAGGGGCCCAACGAGCAGTACTTC.